This T cell receptor (beta chain) was sequenced during a study of blood T cells in healthy people across ages. For the second PCR, which ran for about 6 to 12 cycles, a sample-barcoded 5' primer and a J-beta primer mix were used. TCRdb called the 5' RACE reads again in MiXCR, with one record for every CDR3 protein. The sample shows 600,000 to 900,000 distinct CDR3 sequences, around 24% of them seen only once. This clonotype was recorded a few times. Total RNA extracted from each sample amounted to at least 5 micrograms. CDR3 length: 15 amino acids. V lost 2 bases, J lost 4 bases, and 16 bases lay in between. The V gene's germline CDR1 is SGHRS and CDR2 YFSETQ. The same data also contributed to another study, on T cells of mothers and their children. That paper states: When mothers and children were related, their normalized repertoire overlap, which was always slightly higher, did not differ significantly from that of unrelated pairs.

The V gene is TRBV5-1, the J gene TRBJ2-7, with D possibly called TRBD1 or TRBD2 (5 bases each). The clonotype comes from a boy younger than 18 in good health. Sequencing used blood. The CDR3 nucleotides are TGCGCCAGCAGCTTCGAACCGGGACCGACATACGAGCAGTACTTC. Amino acids: CASSFEPGPTYEQYF.